The 29 T cell receptor beta chains below were found in one sample sequenced in a study of OX40 agonist ivuxolimab in advanced cancers. Clones were read by immunoSEQ multiplex PCR, and TCRdb kept only the in-frame ones, dropping some. There are about 80,000 clones in the sample; roughly 84% occur only once, and less than 0.4% lies in the top ten. Source: CD4+ or CD8+ T cells sorted from blood, taken in a trial of the OX40 agonist ivuxolimab. The receptors originated from an adult with an advanced solid tumor such as melanoma, head and neck, liver or kidney cancer.

This chain links TRBV30 with TRBJ1-1; no clear D. The V end was cut by 2 bases, the J end by 0 bases, with 10 bases between. CDR1 GTSNPN and CDR2 SVGIG come from the germline V gene (reference sequence). The CDR3 is 14 residues long. The CDR3 reads CAWSPTAVNTEAFF. CDR3 sequence (DNA): TGTGCCTGGAGTCCAACGGCAGTGAACACTGAAGCTTTCTTT.

The chain employs TRBV4-1 and TRBJ2-1, with 10 bases aligning to TRBD2. The CDR3 consists of 20 residues. J was trimmed by 4 bases and V by 4 bases; bases with no gene match: 19. The germline V gene encodes CDR1 MGHRA and CDR2 YSYEKL. Written as DNA, the CDR3 is TGCGCCAGCAGCCTCCCGCGGACTAGCGGATACCAGAAGGTATACAATGAGCAGTTCTTC. Translated: CASSLPRTSGYQKVYNEQFF.

J is TRBJ2-4 and V is TRBV7-2; the D is unclear. The V gene's germline CDR1 is SGHTA and CDR2 FQGNSA. Trimming took off 0 bases at V and 0 bases at J, with 6 bases between the two ends. The CDR3 extends over 15 amino acids. The CDR3 DNA is TGTGCCAGCAGCTTAGCGGGCCAAGCCAAAAACATTCAGTACTTC. Residues: CASSLAGQAKNIQYF. Complete variable domain (other parts from reference TRBV7-2 and TRBJ2-4): GAGVSQSPSNKVTEKGKDVELRCDPISGHTALYWYRQSLGQGLEFLIYFQGNSAPDKSGLPSDRFSAERTGGSVSTLTIQRTQQEDSAVYLCASSLAGQAKNIQYFGAGTRLSVL.

The gene calls are TRBV25-1 and TRBJ1-3, with 7 bases aligning to TRBD1. The CDR3 runs to 14 residues. V lost 3 bases to trimming and J lost 1 base; unmatched junction nucleotides: 0. The V gene's germline CDR1 is MGHDK and CDR2 SYGVNS. CDR3 loop: CASSETGSGNTIYF. CDR3 DNA: TGTGCCAGCAGTGAGACAGGGTCTGGAAACACCATATATTTT. Based on the CDR3 plus reference TRBV25-1 and TRBJ1-3, the full variable domain is EADIYQTPRYLVIGTGKKITLECSQTMGHDKMYWYQQDPGMELHLIHYSYGVNSTEKGDLSSESTVSRIRTEHFPLTLESARPSHTSQYLCASSETGSGNTIYFGEGSWLTVV.

This chain joins TRBV7-2 and TRBJ2-5, with D possibly TRBD2 on 6 matching bases. Germline V CDR1 and CDR2: SGHTA, FQGNSA. The ends were cut back, 4 bases at V and 4 bases at J, with 13 bases in the middle. There are 14 residues in the CDR3. CDR3 in DNA: TGTGCCAGCAGCTCCGGGGGAAGCGGAGAGACCCAGTACTTC. As protein: CASSSGGSGETQYF.

The V and J genes are TRBV10-2 and TRBJ2-3, with TRBD2 identical over 8 bases. This CDR3 has 19 amino acids. Germline V lookup: CDR1 WSHSY, CDR2 SAAADI. V lost 6 bases, J lost 0 bases, and 17 bases stayed unmatched. In nucleotides, the CDR3 is TGCGCCAGCAGGGACGGGGGGGCCGGAGGGGGTGATAGCACAGATACGCAGTATTTT. This codes for CASRDGGAGGGDSTDTQYF.

The chain couples TRBV6-6 to TRBJ2-7; D might be TRBD2 (6 bases). The germline V and J ends were trimmed by 5 bases and 3 bases, with 14 bases remaining between them. This CDR3 comprises 14 residues. Germline V CDR1 and CDR2: MNHNY, SVGAGI (reference sequence). The CDR3 DNA sequence: TGTGCCAGCAGTGTCCGGGACTCAAGCTACGAGCAGTACTTC. Translated: CASSVRDSSYEQYF.

The chain couples TRBV6-1 to TRBJ1-2; D possibly corresponds to TRBD1 (5 bases). The germline V and J ends were trimmed by 8 bases and 4 bases, with 17 bases remaining between them. This CDR3 region has 14 residues. In germline, CDR1 is MNHNS, CDR2 SASEGT. CDR3 loop: CASVSQGRSYGYTF. CDR3 coding DNA: TGTGCCAGCGTTTCCCAGGGCCGCAGCTATGGCTACACCTTC.

This clone was counted between two and nine times. CDR3 nucleotide sequence: TGTGCCAGCAGTTCCTTAGAACCGGCCTATGGCTACACCTTC. Translating gives CASSSLEPAYGYTF. The V call is TRBV28, the J call TRBJ1-2; D is uncertain. The germline gives CDR1 MDHEN, CDR2 SYDVKM. V was shortened by 4 bases and J by 4 bases, with 13 bases between the two germline ends. This CDR3 comprises 14 residues.

This chain connects TRBV18 to TRBJ2-3; perhaps TRBD2 as D (6 bases). Germline V gives CDR1 KGHSH, CDR2 LQKENI. The V end was cut by 6 bases, the J end by 5 bases, with 15 bases between. This CDR3 region has 14 residues. CDR3 nucleotides: TGTGCCAGCTCCGATCATCGACTAGAAGATACGCAGTATTTT. Translating gives CASSDHRLEDTQYF.

V usage is TRBV6-1 and J usage is TRBJ2-3; no clear D gene. Germline V CDR1 and CDR2: MNHNS, SASEGT. CDR3 length: 11 amino acids. V was cut by 7 bases and J by 7 bases, with 9 bases left in between. The chain's CDR3 is CASTPGHTQYF. The CDR3 nucleotides are TGTGCCAGCACCCCCGGACATACGCAGTATTTT.

The chain combines TRBV7-9 with TRBJ2-7; 7 bases map to TRBD1. V was clipped by 5 bases and J by 2 bases; unmatched bases: 6. Germline loops: CDR1 SEHNR, CDR2 FQNEAQ (reference sequence). This CDR3 is built from 14 residues. The chain's CDR3 is CASSPRQGPYEQYF. The CDR3, as DNA: TGTGCCAGCAGCCCCCGACAGGGCCCCTACGAGCAGTACTTC.

V usage is TRBV14 and J usage is TRBJ2-4, with 11 bases lining up with TRBD2. Germline values: CDR1 SGHDN, CDR2 FVKESK. The CDR3 spans 15 residues. Trimming at V came to 3 bases and at J to 8 bases, leaving 6 bases not matched to a gene. In nucleotides, the CDR3 is TGTGCCAGCAGCCACGGGACTAGCGGTTTGGACATTCAGTACTTC. Its protein is CASSHGTSGLDIQYF. Variable domain in full (rest from reference TRBV14 and TRBJ2-4): EAGVTQFPSHSVIEKGQTVTLRCDPISGHDNLYWYRRVMGKEIKFLLHFVKESKQDESGMPNNRFLAERTGGTYSTLKVQPAELEDSGVYFCASSHGTSGLDIQYFGAGTRLSVL.

The chain employs TRBV16 and TRBJ1-1; 12 bases map to TRBD1. V was clipped by 4 bases and J by 5 bases; unmatched bases: 5. In germline, CDR1 is KGHSY, CDR2 FQNENV. The CDR3 length is 15 residues. CDR3 loop: CASSRDRGRGTEAFF. The CDR3 DNA is TGTGCCAGCAGCCGGGACAGGGGGCGAGGTACTGAAGCTTTCTTT.

The chain links TRBV7-9 to TRBJ2-1; the match to TRBD2 covers 7 bases. The CDR3 is 13 residues long. Trimming cost V 5 bases and J 7 bases; bases outside gene matches: 5. Germline CDR1 is SEHNR and CDR2 is FQNEAQ (reference sequence). The CDR3 DNA sequence: TGTGCCAGCAGCATTTTAGCGGGTAATGAGCAGTTCTTC. Translating gives CASSILAGNEQFF.

This clone was detected only once. V is TRBV6-6 and J is TRBJ1-3; D is uncertain. V was pared by 8 bases and J by 4 bases, with 6 bases between. There are 11 residues in the CDR3. Per the germline V gene, CDR1 is MNHNY and CDR2 is SVGAGI (reference sequence). CDR3 DNA sequence: TGTGCCAGCTACGGGGGAAACACCATATATTTT. Encoded protein: CASYGGNTIYF.

This chain joins TRBV4-3 and TRBJ1-1; D uncertain. The germline gives CDR1 LGHNA, CDR2 YSLEER. V was trimmed by 4 bases and J by 0 bases, leaving 12 bases between them. This CDR3 contains 15 residues. CDR3 bases: TGCGCCAGCAGCCTAACAAACCAGGTGAACACTGAAGCTTTCTTT. Translation: CASSLTNQVNTEAFF.

This chain links TRBV18 with TRBJ2-2; 9 nucleotides line up with TRBD1. Germline CDR1 is KGHSH and CDR2 is LQKENI. J lost 4 bases, V lost 1 base, and 1 base had no gene match. The CDR3 has 15 amino acids. CDR3 loop: CASSPQDRGTGELFF. The CDR3 DNA is TGTGCCAGCTCACCACAGGACAGGGGCACCGGGGAGCTGTTTTTT.

The chain is built from TRBV6-5 and TRBJ2-5, with D perhaps matching TRBD2 (5 bases). Germline CDR1 reads MNHEY; CDR2 reads SVGAGI. Deletions cut 2 bases from V and 3 bases from J, with 10 bases between. This CDR3 region has 14 residues. CDR3 coding DNA: TGTGCCAGCAGTTACCGTTCCGGGAAAGAGACCCAGTACTTC. Amino acids: CASSYRSGKETQYF.

The V and J genes are TRBV5-4 and TRBJ2-6, with D possibly being TRBD2 (6 bases). This CDR3 comprises 14 residues. Germline V gene sequence: CDR1 SGHNT, CDR2 YYREEE (reference sequence). V lost 4 bases to trimming and J lost 2 bases, with 7 bases between them. The CDR3 DNA reads TGTGCCAGCAGCAGGAGGGCTGGGGCCAACGTCCTGACTTTC. This sequence encodes CASSRRAGANVLTF. The whole variable domain, filled in from reference TRBV5-4 and TRBJ2-6, reads ETGVTQSPTHLIKTRGQQVTLRCSSQSGHNTVSWYQQALGQGPQFIFQYYREEENGRGNFPPRFSGLQFPNYSSELNVNALELDDSALYLCASSRRAGANVLTFGAGSRLTVL.

J is TRBJ1-1 and V is TRBV19; D uncertain. The CDR3 is 14 amino acids. V was cut by 7 bases and J by 4 bases, with 16 bases left in between. Germline CDR1 is LNHDA and CDR2 is SQIVND (reference sequence). The CDR3 loop is CASTYRSVATEAFF. CDR3 coding DNA: TGTGCCAGTACATATAGAAGCGTTGCCACTGAAGCTTTCTTT. Drawing the rest from reference TRBV19 and TRBJ1-1, the complete variable domain is DGGITQSPKYLFRKEGQNVTLSCEQNLNHDAMYWYRQDPGQGLRLIYYSQIVNDFQKGDIAEGYSVSREKKESFPLTVTSAQKNPTAFYLCASTYRSVATEAFFGQGTRLTVV.

This clone was recorded only once. The chain joins TRBV19 to TRBJ1-1, with TRBD1 identical over 8 bases. The CDR3 runs to 15 residues. V shed 5 bases and J 4 bases; nucleotides not matched to a gene: 9. Germline CDR1 LNHDA, CDR2 SQIVND (reference sequence). The CDR3 bases are TGTGCCAGTAGTCCCCCCAGGGGGCGCGTCACTGAAGCTTTCTTT. Protein product: CASSPPRGRVTEAFF.

The chain recombines TRBV7-1 with TRBJ2-1; D remains ambiguous. TRBV7-1 is annotated as an ORF whose role is uncertain. V lost 5 bases to trimming and J lost 0 bases, with 14 bases between them. The length of the CDR3 is 16 residues. CDR3 residues: CASSPRAFSSYNEQFF. The CDR3 DNA sequence: TGTGCCAGCAGCCCTAGGGCTTTTAGCTCCTACAATGAGCAGTTCTTC.

The rearrangement links TRBV4-3 to TRBJ2-1; D not certain. The CDR3 loop spans 11 amino acids. The germline CDR1 and CDR2 sequences are LGHNA and YSLEER. V gave up 4 bases and J gave up 2 bases, with 0 bases separating them. The CDR3 region is CASSPYNEQFF. DNA for the CDR3: TGCGCCAGCAGCCCCTACAATGAGCAGTTCTTC.

J is TRBJ2-5 and V is TRBV27; TRBD2 might be the D (7 bases). V gave up 2 bases and J gave up 5 bases, with 15 bases separating them. The V gene's germline CDR1 is MNHEY and CDR2 SMNVEV (reference sequence). The CDR3 has 15 amino acids. The chain's CDR3 is CASSLGGGGGETQYF. CDR3 in DNA: TGTGCCAGCAGTTTAGGTGGGGGGGGCGGCGAGACCCAGTACTTC.

This rearrangement joins TRBV7-6 to TRBJ1-2; D call uncertain. V was cut by 5 bases and J by 7 bases, with 23 bases left in between. The V gene's germline CDR1 is SGHVS and CDR2 FNYEAQ. The CDR3 has 16 amino acids. In DNA, the CDR3 is TGTGCCAGCAGCCCCCGACTGGGAGGCCCCTCTCTTGGCTACACCTTC. It is translated as CASSPRLGGPSLGYTF.

V is TRBV27 and J is TRBJ2-2; either TRBD1 or TRBD2 may supply D (6 bases each). The V gene lost 6 bases and the J gene lost 5 bases, with 16 bases spanning the gap. The V gene's germline CDR1 is MNHEY and CDR2 SMNVEV (reference sequence). The CDR3 length is 15 residues. The CDR3 sequence: CASRRGGRGTGELFF. CDR3 nucleotide sequence: TGTGCCAGCAGACGAGGGGGGCGAGGTACCGGGGAGCTGTTTTTT.

This clone was recorded a few times. J is TRBJ1-1 and V is TRBV7-2; D is unclear. Germline V gene data show CDR1 as SGHTA and CDR2 as FQGNSA. Trimming pared 7 bases from V and 0 bases from J, leaving 12 bases between. The CDR3 totals 14 residues. The CDR3 loop is CASNRRAVNTEAFF. The CDR3 bases are TGTGCCAGCAACAGACGGGCGGTGAACACTGAAGCTTTCTTT. Full variable domain (remainder filled in from reference TRBV7-2 and TRBJ1-1): GAGVSQSPSNKVTEKGKDVELRCDPISGHTALYWYRQSLGQGLEFLIYFQGNSAPDKSGLPSDRFSAERTGGSVSTLTIQRTQQEDSAVYLCASNRRAVNTEAFFGQGTRLTVV.

This chain joins TRBV11-3 and TRBJ2-1; D not certain. Trimming stripped 1 base from V and 9 bases from J, with 7 bases between. CDR3 length equals 12 residues. CDR1 is SGHNT and CDR2 is YENEEA in the germline V gene. The CDR3 here is CASSLGGGEQFF. CDR3 DNA sequence: TGTGCCAGCAGCTTAGGAGGTGGTGAGCAGTTCTTC.